This entry describes one T cell receptor (beta chain). Germline values: CDR1 MNHEY, CDR2 SVGAGI. The V gene end was trimmed by 6 bases and the J gene end by 0 bases; junction bases not matched to a gene: 4. The CDR3 runs to 14 residues. The source of the sample is a study of blood T cell repertoires in COVID-19. Clones were read by immunoSEQ multiplex PCR, and TCRdb kept only the in-frame ones, dropping some. The sample includes 150,000 to 200,000 clones, 75% to 85% of them seen just once. The sequenced sample consisted of peripheral blood. V and J are TRBV6-5 and TRBJ2-7; TRBD1 aligns across 8 bases. The clonotype was recovered from a human donor in a cohort sampled during active COVID-19. This chain's CDR3 is CASRPGQDSYEQYF. For the CDR3, the DNA is TGTGCCAGCAGGCCGGGACAGGACTCCTACGAGCAGTACTTC.